This T cell receptor (beta chain) came from a study of T cells in Graves' hyperthyroidism and ophthalmopathy. The source material, RNA transcripts, was used to amplify TCR beta CDR3 regions. The HTBI primer set served for first-round RT-PCR of the TCR CDR3. Each CDR3 protein is one row after TCRdb ran MiXCR on the multiplex PCR reads. Of approximately 640,000 distinct CDR3 sequences listed, about 45% are singletons. V trimming: 5 bases; J trimming: 6 bases; junction bases outside the gene matches: 4. This CDR3 region has 15 residues. Germline CDR1 is MGHDK and CDR2 is SYGVNS. The J gene is TRBJ1-4, the V gene TRBV25-1; TRBD1 aligns across 12 bases. The sequence was collected from an adult man with Graves' disease, either hyperthyroidism or ophthalmopathy (not recorded which). Input material: peripheral blood or thyroid tissue (not recorded which). DNA of the CDR3: TGTGCCAGCAGTTGGGACAGGGGGCCGGATGAAAAACTGTTTTTT. This gives the protein CASSWDRGPDEKLFF.